A single sample gave rise to the 20 T cell receptor beta chains below, sequenced in a study of beta chain features in type 1 diabetes. The entirety of the isolated RNA underwent reverse transcription, so expressed TCRB transcripts were sequenced. The assay was immunoSEQ multiplex PCR, and TCRdb's table has in-frame clones only and misses some. This sample has some 410,000 clones; 11% occur once, and the top ten carry 0.045% to 0.05%. Input material: naive CD4+ T cells from blood. The receptors here all came from a woman under 30 in good health.

The V and J genes are TRBV6-6 and TRBJ2-1; D is uncertain. The CDR3 sequence is 11 residues long. Looked up from germline, CDR1 is MNHNY and CDR2 is SVGAGI (reference sequence). V lost 5 bases to trimming and J lost 9 bases, with 8 bases between them. Here the CDR3 DNA reads TGTGCCAGCAGTCTCAAGGGTGAGCAGTTCTTC. The encoded protein is CASSLKGEQFF.

This chain uses TRBV4-1 with TRBJ2-5, with 8 bases that match TRBD2. The CDR3 runs 17 residues. Looked up from germline, CDR1 is MGHRA and CDR2 is YSYEKL. The ends lost 1 base at V and 3 bases at J; junction bases unmatched: 10. The CDR3: CASSQVSERGPEETQYF. The CDR3 region has the DNA TGCGCCAGCAGCCAAGTTTCGGAGCGGGGGCCTGAAGAGACCCAGTACTTC.

This clone turned up a few times. The chain recombines TRBV7-2 with TRBJ2-2, with no clear D. The CDR3 runs 15 residues. Trimming removed 1 base at V and 1 base at J, with 7 bases between. Germline V gene data show CDR1 as SGHTA and CDR2 as FQGNSA. The CDR3 DNA reads TGTGCCAGCAGCTTAGTGATTGGGAACACCGGGGAGCTGTTTTTT. Translated, it gives CASSLVIGNTGELFF.

This clone was seen a few times. The rearrangement uses TRBV6-5 and TRBJ2-1; TRBD2 might be the D (6 bases). The V gene lost 2 bases and the J gene lost 9 bases, with 20 bases spanning the gap. Per germline, CDR1 MNHEY and CDR2 SVGAGI. This CDR3 has 16 residues. Here the CDR3 reads CASSYLAPGGPSEQFF. CDR3 nucleotides: TGTGCCAGCAGTTACCTGGCCCCTGGAGGGCCCAGTGAGCAGTTCTTC.

The chain uses TRBV2 and TRBJ1-1, with a weak D call TRBD1 (5 bases). V dropped 5 bases and J dropped 1 base, with 14 bases sitting between them. The germline V gene encodes CDR1 SNHLY and CDR2 FYNNEI. The CDR3 totals 15 residues. CDR3 region: CASSLVPGPNTEAFF. The CDR3 DNA reads TGTGCCAGCAGTCTGGTCCCGGGACCGAACACTGAAGCTTTCTTT.

This clone was counted a few times. This chain uses TRBV29-1 with TRBJ2-1; 7 bases agree with TRBD1. V lost 3 bases and J lost 12; bases outside the gene matches: 11. Germline CDR1 reads SQVTM; CDR2 reads ANQGSEA. CDR3 length: 13 residues. The CDR3 coding sequence is TGCAGCGTTGAGAGGGGCCTAGGGGGCGGGCAGTTCTTC. This sequence encodes CSVERGLGGGQFF.

This chain links TRBV10-3 with TRBJ2-5, with a weak D call TRBD1 (5 bases). The DNA end lines up better with TRBJ2-7; the J call may be wrong. Germline V gene data show CDR1 as ENHRY and CDR2 as SYGVKD. The CDR3 sequence is 12 residues long. In nucleotides, the CDR3 is TGTGCCACAGGGCCCGAACAGGACGAGCAGTACTTC. It codes for CATGPEQDEQYF.

This clone was picked up a small number of times. The chain has TRBV29-1 and TRBJ2-3; possible D gene TRBD2, 5 bases. Germline V gene data show CDR1 as SQVTM and CDR2 as ANQGSEA. The V gene lost 2 bases and the J gene lost 5 bases, with 11 bases spanning the gap. The CDR3 contains 13 residues. The CDR3 DNA reads TGCAGCGTTGAATTGTCGGGGATAGATACGCAGTATTTT. Protein sequence: CSVELSGIDTQYF.

The chain uses TRBV7-3 and TRBJ2-5; D not certain. Germline CDR1 SGHTA, CDR2 FQGTGA. The V end lost 5 bases, the J end lost 5 bases, and 18 bases lay between the germline ends. The CDR3 runs to 15 residues. Here the CDR3 reads CASSRGWASSETQYF. The CDR3 DNA is TGTGCCAGCAGCCGCGGATGGGCATCTAGTGAGACCCAGTACTTC.

The chain couples TRBV29-1 to TRBJ2-1; 7 bases fit TRBD2. The germline V gene has CDR1 SQVTM and CDR2 ANQGSEA. V shed 7 bases and J 4 bases; nucleotides not matched to a gene: 10. The CDR3 sequence is 14 residues long. The CDR3 DNA reads as TGCAGCGGCCGATGGGGAGCGGGGTACAATGAGCAGTTCTTC. Translation gives CSGRWGAGYNEQFF.

The chain carries TRBV7-9 and TRBJ2-7, with D possibly being TRBD1 (6 bases). V lost 1 base and J 0 bases, leaving 13 bases between the germline ends. The CDR3 consists of 16 residues. Germline assignment: CDR1 SEHNR and CDR2 FQNEAQ (reference sequence). The CDR3 DNA reads TGTGCCAGCAGCTTAGGGGACAACAGGCGCTCCTACGAGCAGTACTTC. Protein: CASSLGDNRRSYEQYF.

In this sample, this clone turned up a few times. The chain recombines TRBV30 with TRBJ1-2, with D possibly matching TRBD1 (5 bases). The CDR3 extends over 15 amino acids. Germline loops: CDR1 GTSNPN, CDR2 SVGIG (reference sequence). Trimming shortened V by 2 bases and J by 2 bases, and 15 bases separated the two germline ends. The CDR3 sequence: CAWSIRGRTNYGYTF. The DNA for the CDR3 is TGTGCCTGGAGTATAAGGGGCCGGACCAACTATGGCTACACCTTC.

This chain connects TRBV7-2 to TRBJ2-2; 7 bases line up with TRBD1. Germline assignment: CDR1 SGHTA and CDR2 FQGNSA. J gave up 1 base and V 5 bases, and 7 bases lay outside the gene matches. The CDR3 length is 16 residues. The CDR3 region is CASSPETGKNTGELFF. The CDR3 DNA reads TGTGCCAGCAGCCCGGAGACAGGGAAGAACACCGGGGAGCTGTTTTTT.

The table lists this clone with a few counts. The chain combines TRBV4-1 with TRBJ1-2; the D gene is possibly TRBD1 (6 bases). CDR3 length equals 14 residues. Germline V gives CDR1 MGHRA, CDR2 YSYEKL. Trimming left V 8 bases short and J 6 bases short, with 19 bases between. CDR3 in DNA: TGCGCCAGCTCCAAACCAGGGGTAATAGATGGCTACACCTTC. The encoded protein is CASSKPGVIDGYTF.

The J gene is TRBJ2-5, the V gene TRBV2; a weak D match, TRBD1 (6 bases). The germline V gene encodes CDR1 SNHLY and CDR2 FYNNEI. The ends were cut back, 4 bases at V and 2 bases at J, with 11 bases in the middle. This CDR3 is 14 amino acids long. CDR3 region: CASSGVTGQETQYF. In DNA, the CDR3 is TGTGCCAGCAGTGGTGTCACAGGGCAAGAGACCCAGTACTTC.

This clone was seen only a few times. The V gene is TRBV30, the J gene TRBJ2-4; D possibly corresponds to TRBD1 (6 bases). Trimming took 2 bases from V and 0 from J, leaving 11 bases between them. This CDR3 contains 15 residues. The germline V gene has CDR1 GTSNPN and CDR2 SVGIG (reference sequence). CDR3 in amino acids: CAWSRQALAKNIQYF. CDR3 DNA: TGTGCCTGGAGTAGACAGGCTCTAGCCAAAAACATTCAGTACTTC.

This clone has only a few counts. The chain carries TRBV7-9 and TRBJ1-1; D gene unclear. The germline V gene encodes CDR1 SEHNR and CDR2 FQNEAQ (reference sequence). Deletions cut 0 bases from V and 6 bases from J, with 8 bases between. The CDR3 runs 13 residues. The CDR3 DNA is TGTGCCAGCAGCTTAGCGCAAGGAGCTGAAGCTTTCTTT. As protein: CASSLAQGAEAFF. The full variable domain, completed using reference TRBV7-9 and TRBJ1-1, is DTGVSQNPRHKITKRGQNVTFRCDPISEHNRLYWYRQTLGQGPEFLTYFQNEAQLEKSRLLSDRFSAERPKGSFSTLEIQRTEQGDSAMYLCASSLAQGAEAFFGQGTRLTVV.

V usage is TRBV27 and J usage is TRBJ2-1; 7 nucleotides match TRBD1. The CDR3 length is 15 residues. V lost 5 bases to trimming and J lost 7 bases; unmatched junction nucleotides: 11. The germline CDR1 and CDR2 sequences are MNHEY and SMNVEV (reference sequence). In DNA form, the CDR3 reads TGTGCCAGCAGTCCGACAGGGTTCTCCTCGAATGAGCAGTTCTTC. Translating it yields CASSPTGFSSNEQFF.

This clone was counted a few times. The chain has TRBV2 and TRBJ2-5; tentative D call: TRBD1 (6 bases). Germline CDR1 is SNHLY and CDR2 is FYNNEI. Deletions cut 4 bases from V and 0 bases from J, with 9 bases between. The CDR3 length is 14 residues. The CDR3 DNA is TGTGCCAGCAGTGTGCAGGGGTACCAAGAGACCCAGTACTTC. Translating it yields CASSVQGYQETQYF.

In DNA form, the CDR3 reads TGCGCCAGCAGCGGCCGGGACCCTGGTGAAAAACTGTTTTTT. This translates into CASSGRDPGEKLFF. The chain has TRBV5-1 and TRBJ1-4, with D tentatively TRBD1 (5 bases). The germline gives CDR1 SGHRS, CDR2 YFSETQ. CDR3 length equals 14 residues. V lost 4 bases and J lost 7, with 14 bases in between.